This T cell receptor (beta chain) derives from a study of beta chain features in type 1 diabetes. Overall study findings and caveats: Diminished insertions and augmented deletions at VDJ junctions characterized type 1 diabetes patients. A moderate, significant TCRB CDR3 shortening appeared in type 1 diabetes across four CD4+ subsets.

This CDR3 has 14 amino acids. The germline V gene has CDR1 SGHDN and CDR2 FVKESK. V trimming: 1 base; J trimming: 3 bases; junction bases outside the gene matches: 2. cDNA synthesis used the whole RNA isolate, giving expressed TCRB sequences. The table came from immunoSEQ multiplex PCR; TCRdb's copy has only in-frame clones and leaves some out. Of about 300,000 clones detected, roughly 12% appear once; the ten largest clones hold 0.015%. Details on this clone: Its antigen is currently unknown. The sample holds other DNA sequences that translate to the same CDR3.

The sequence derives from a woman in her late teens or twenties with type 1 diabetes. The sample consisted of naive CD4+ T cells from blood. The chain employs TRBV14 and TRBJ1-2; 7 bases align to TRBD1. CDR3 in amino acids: CASSQGTGYYGYTF. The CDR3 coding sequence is TGTGCCAGCAGCCAAGGGACAGGATACTATGGCTACACCTTC. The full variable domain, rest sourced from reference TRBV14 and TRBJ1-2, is EAGVTQFPSHSVIEKGQTVTLRCDPISGHDNLYWYRRVMGKEIKFLLHFVKESKQDESGMPNNRFLAERTGGTYSTLKVQPAELEDSGVYFCASSQGTGYYGYTFGSGTRLTVV.